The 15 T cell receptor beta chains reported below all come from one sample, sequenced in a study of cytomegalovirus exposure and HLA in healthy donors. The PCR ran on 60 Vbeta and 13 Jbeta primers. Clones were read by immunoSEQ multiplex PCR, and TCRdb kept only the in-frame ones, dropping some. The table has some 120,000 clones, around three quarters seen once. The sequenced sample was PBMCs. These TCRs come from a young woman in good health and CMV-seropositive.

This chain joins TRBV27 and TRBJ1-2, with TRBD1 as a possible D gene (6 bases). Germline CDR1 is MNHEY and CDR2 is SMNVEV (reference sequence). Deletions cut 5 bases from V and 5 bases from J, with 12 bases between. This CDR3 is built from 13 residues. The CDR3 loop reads CASSNGTLYGYTF. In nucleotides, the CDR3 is TGTGCCAGCAGTAACGGGACACTGTATGGCTACACCTTC.

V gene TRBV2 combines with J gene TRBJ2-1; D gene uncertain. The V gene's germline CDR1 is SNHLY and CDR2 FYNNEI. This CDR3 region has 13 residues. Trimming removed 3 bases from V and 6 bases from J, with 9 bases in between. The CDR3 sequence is CASSEMAVNEQFF. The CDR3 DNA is TGTGCCAGCAGTGAGATGGCAGTCAATGAGCAGTTCTTC.

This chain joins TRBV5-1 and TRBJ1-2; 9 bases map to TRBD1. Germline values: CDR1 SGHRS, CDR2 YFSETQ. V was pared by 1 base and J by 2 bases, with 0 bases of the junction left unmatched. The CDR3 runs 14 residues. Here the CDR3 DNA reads TGCGCCAGCAGCTTGACAGGGGGCAACTATGGCTACACCTTC. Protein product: CASSLTGGNYGYTF.

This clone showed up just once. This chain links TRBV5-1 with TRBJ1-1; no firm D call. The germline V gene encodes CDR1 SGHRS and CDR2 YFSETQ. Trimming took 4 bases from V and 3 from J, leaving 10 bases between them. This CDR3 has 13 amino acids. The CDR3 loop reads CASSPQEDTEAFF. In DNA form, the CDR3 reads TGCGCCAGCAGCCCTCAGGAGGACACTGAAGCTTTCTTT.

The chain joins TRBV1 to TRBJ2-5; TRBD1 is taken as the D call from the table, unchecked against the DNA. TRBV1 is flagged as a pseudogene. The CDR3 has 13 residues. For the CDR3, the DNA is TGCACCAGCCCTTGGCCCGTTTGGGAGACCCAGTACTTC. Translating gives CTSPWPVWETQYF.

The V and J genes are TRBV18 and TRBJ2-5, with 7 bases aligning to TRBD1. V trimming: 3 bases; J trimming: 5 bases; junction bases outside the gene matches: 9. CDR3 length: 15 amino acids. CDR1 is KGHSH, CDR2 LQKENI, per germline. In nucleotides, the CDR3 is TGTGCCAGCTCACCCCACCAGGGGGACGGGGAGACCCAGTACTTC. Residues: CASSPHQGDGETQYF.

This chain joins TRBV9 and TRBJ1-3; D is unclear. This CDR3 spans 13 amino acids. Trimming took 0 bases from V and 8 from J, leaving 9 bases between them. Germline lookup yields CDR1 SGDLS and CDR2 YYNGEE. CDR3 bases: TGTGCCAGCAGCGTAGGTTCCGGGGACACCATATATTTT. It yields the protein CASSVGSGDTIYF.

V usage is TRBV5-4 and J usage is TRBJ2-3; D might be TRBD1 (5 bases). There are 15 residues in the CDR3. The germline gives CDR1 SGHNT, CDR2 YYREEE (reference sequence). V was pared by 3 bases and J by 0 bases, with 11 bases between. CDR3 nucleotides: TGTGCCAGCAGCTCAAAAGGGGCGAGCACAGATACGCAGTATTTT. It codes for CASSSKGASTDTQYF.

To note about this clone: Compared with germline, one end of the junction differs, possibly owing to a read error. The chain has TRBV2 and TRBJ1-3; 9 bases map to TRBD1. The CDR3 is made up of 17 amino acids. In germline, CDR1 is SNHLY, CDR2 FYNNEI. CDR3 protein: CVSSETGGFISGNTIYF. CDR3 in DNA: TGTGTCAGCAGTGAAACAGGGGGCTTCATCTCTGGAAACACCATATATTTT.

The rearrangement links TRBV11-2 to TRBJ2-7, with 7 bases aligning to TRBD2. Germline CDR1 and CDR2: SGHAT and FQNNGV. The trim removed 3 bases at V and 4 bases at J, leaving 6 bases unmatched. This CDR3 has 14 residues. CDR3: CASSFGLGEYEQYF. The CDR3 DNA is TGTGCCAGCAGCTTTGGACTAGGGGAGTACGAGCAGTACTTC.

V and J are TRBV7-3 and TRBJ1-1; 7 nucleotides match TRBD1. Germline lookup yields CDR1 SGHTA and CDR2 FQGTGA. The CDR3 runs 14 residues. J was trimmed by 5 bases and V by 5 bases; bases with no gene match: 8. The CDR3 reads CASSQRGRWTEAFF. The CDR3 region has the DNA TGTGCCAGCAGCCAGAGGGGGCGATGGACTGAAGCTTTCTTT.

The CDR3 nucleotides read TGCGCCAGCAGTGGACAGGCTGATGGCTACACCTTC. Protein: CASSGQADGYTF. V gene TRBV10-1 combines with J gene TRBJ1-2; D possibly corresponds to TRBD1 (6 bases). CDR3 length: 12 residues. CDR1 and CDR2 from the germline V gene are WNHNN and SYGVQD (reference sequence). Trimming removed 4 bases from V and 6 bases from J, with 9 bases in between.

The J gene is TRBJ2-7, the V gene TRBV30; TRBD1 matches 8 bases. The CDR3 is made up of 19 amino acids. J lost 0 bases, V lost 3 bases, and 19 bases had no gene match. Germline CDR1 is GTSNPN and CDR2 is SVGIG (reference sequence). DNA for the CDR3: TGTGCCTGGAGGGATAGGACAGGGTTGGGGGGCCTGAGCTCCTACGAGCAGTACTTC. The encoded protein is CAWRDRTGLGGLSSYEQYF.

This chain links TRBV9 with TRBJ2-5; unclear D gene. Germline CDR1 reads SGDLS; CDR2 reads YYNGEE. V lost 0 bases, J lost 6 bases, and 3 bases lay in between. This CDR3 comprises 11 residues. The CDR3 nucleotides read TGTGCCAGCAGCGTAGATAAGACCCAGTACTTC. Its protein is CASSVDKTQYF.

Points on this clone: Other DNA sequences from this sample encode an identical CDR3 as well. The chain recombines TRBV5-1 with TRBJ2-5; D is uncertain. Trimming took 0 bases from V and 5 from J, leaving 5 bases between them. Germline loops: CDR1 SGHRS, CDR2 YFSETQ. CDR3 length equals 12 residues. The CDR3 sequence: CASSLAGETQYF. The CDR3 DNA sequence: TGCGCCAGCAGCTTGGCCGGGGAGACCCAGTACTTC.